A single sample gave rise to the 22 T cell receptor beta chains below, sequenced in a study of blood T cell repertoires in COVID-19. The method was immunoSEQ multiplex PCR; TCRdb's version includes in-frame clones alone and lacks a portion of them. The data show 250,000 to 400,000 clones, 88% seen once. Sequencing was performed on peripheral blood. All receptors derive from a woman in her thirties with COVID-19, enrolled during active disease.

The chain uses TRBV7-9 and TRBJ2-1; maybe TRBD2 (6 bases). Germline V gene sequence: CDR1 SEHNR, CDR2 FQNEAQ (reference sequence). The CDR3 has 15 residues. The V end was cut by 6 bases, the J end by 0 bases, with 12 bases between. The CDR3 protein is CASREGASSYNEQFF. DNA of the CDR3: TGTGCCAGCAGGGAGGGCGCTAGCTCCTACAATGAGCAGTTCTTC.

This sequence joins TRBV4-1 and TRBJ1-2; perhaps TRBD1 as D (6 bases). V lost 0 bases and J lost 7, with 15 bases in between. The CDR3 sequence is 15 residues long. Germline V gene sequence: CDR1 MGHRA, CDR2 YSYEKL. CDR3 sequence: CASSQESSGGGGYTF. The CDR3 DNA reads TGCGCCAGCAGCCAAGAGTCGTCTGGGGGCGGTGGCTACACCTTC.

The CDR3 region has the DNA TGTGCCAGCAGTAGGACAGGGAACACCGGGGAGCTGTTTTTT. Translated, it gives CASSRTGNTGELFF. The rearrangement joins TRBV27 to TRBJ2-2; 7 positions agree with TRBD1. CDR3 length equals 14 residues. Germline V lookup: CDR1 MNHEY, CDR2 SMNVEV (reference sequence). The V gene end was trimmed by 5 bases and the J gene end by 1 base; junction bases not matched to a gene: 1.

This clone showed up just once. The chain joins TRBV7-6 to TRBJ2-5; D is possibly TRBD1 (6 bases). Trimming removed 1 base from V and 4 bases from J, with 10 bases in between. CDR1 and CDR2 from the germline V gene are SGHVS and FNYEAQ. This CDR3 region has 14 residues. CDR3 sequence: CASSLGPGAETQYF. DNA of the CDR3: TGTGCCAGCAGCTTAGGTCCAGGGGCAGAGACCCAGTACTTC.

The rearrangement uses TRBV18 and TRBJ2-3, with D perhaps TRBD2 (7 bases). Germline CDR1 is KGHSH and CDR2 is LQKENI. V was shortened by 2 bases and J by 3 bases, with 15 bases between the two germline ends. CDR3 length: 16 amino acids. CDR3 sequence reads: CASSPWAGDMTDTQYF. CDR3 DNA: TGTGCCAGCTCACCATGGGCGGGGGACATGACAGATACGCAGTATTTT.

The chain has TRBV10-3 and TRBJ1-2; a possible D gene is TRBD1 (6 bases). The CDR3 consists of 13 residues. Germline V gives CDR1 ENHRY, CDR2 SYGVKD. V was trimmed by 10 bases and J by 4 bases, leaving 16 bases between them. CDR3 protein: CAKIGQGCYGYTF. The CDR3, as DNA: TGTGCCAAAATAGGTCAGGGGTGCTATGGCTACACCTTC.

The V and J genes are TRBV6-5 and TRBJ2-7, with 8 bases fitting TRBD1. The V gene end was trimmed by 2 bases and the J gene end by 6 bases; junction bases not matched to a gene: 6. The CDR3 contains 14 residues. Germline assignment: CDR1 MNHEY and CDR2 SVGAGI. CDR3 DNA: TGTGCCAGCAGTTACCCAGACAGGGGAGGCGAGCAGTACTTC. It is translated as CASSYPDRGGEQYF.

The chain recombines TRBV23-1 with TRBJ2-2; 7 nucleotides match TRBD1. TRBV23-1 is known as an ORF, though its function is uncertain. The CDR3 consists of 13 residues. The CDR3 here is CAHRGLNTGELFF. The CDR3 DNA reads as TGCGCGCACAGGGGATTGAACACCGGGGAGCTGTTTTTT.

This clone was seen more than once but under ten times. This chain links TRBV5-4 with TRBJ2-5, with TRBD1 matching over 8 bases. J was trimmed by 5 bases and V by 2 bases; bases with no gene match: 5. The CDR3 consists of 14 residues. Germline V gene sequence: CDR1 SGHNT, CDR2 YYREEE (reference sequence). Here the CDR3 reads CASSFDRGGETQYF. The CDR3 DNA sequence: TGTGCCAGCAGCTTCGACAGGGGTGGGGAGACCCAGTACTTC.

The gene calls are TRBV4-2 and TRBJ2-3, with TRBD2 identical over 9 bases. Germline V lookup: CDR1 LGHNA, CDR2 YNFKEQ. Trimming at V came to 2 bases and at J to 1 base, leaving 4 bases not matched to a gene. The CDR3 totals 16 residues. CDR3 sequence reads: CASSQPLAGRTDTQYF. The CDR3 DNA is TGTGCCAGCAGCCAACCTCTAGCGGGACGCACAGATACGCAGTATTTT.

The chain couples TRBV16 to TRBJ2-3; D gene ambiguous. The CDR3 consists of 12 residues. The germline V gene has CDR1 KGHSY and CDR2 FQNENV. V lost 4 bases to trimming and J lost 2 bases, with 4 bases between them. The CDR3 DNA sequence: TGTGCCAGCAGCCCCAACACAGATACGCAGTATTTT. It encodes CASSPNTDTQYF.

The V gene is TRBV13, the J gene TRBJ2-3, with 7 nucleotides matching TRBD1. Germline lookup yields CDR1 PRHDT and CDR2 FYEKMQ (reference sequence). V gave up 4 bases and J gave up 2 bases; unmatched junction bases: 12. CDR3 length: 17 residues. The CDR3: CASSSAYRGSNTDTQYF. CDR3 in DNA: TGTGCCAGCAGCTCAGCGTACAGGGGATCAAACACAGATACGCAGTATTTT.

This chain joins TRBV24-1 and TRBJ1-5; perhaps TRBD1 as D (6 bases). V lost 4 bases and J 3 bases, leaving 15 bases between the germline ends. Germline lookup yields CDR1 KGHDR and CDR2 SFDVKD. CDR3 length equals 16 residues. The CDR3 nucleotides read TGTGCCACCAGTGAGTCCAATACAGGGATCAATCAGCCCCAGCATTTT. It codes for CATSESNTGINQPQHF.

The CDR3 DNA is TGTGCCAGCAGCCAGCAGGGGACGGTTAGCACCGGGGAGCTGTTTTTT. Residues: CASSQQGTVSTGELFF. The V and J genes are TRBV11-3 and TRBJ2-2, with D maybe TRBD1 (6 bases). Germline loops: CDR1 SGHNT, CDR2 YENEEA. V lost 5 bases to trimming and J lost 4 bases, with 17 bases between them. The CDR3 runs 16 residues.

The chain uses TRBV27 and TRBJ2-1; possible D gene TRBD1, 6 bases. The germline gives CDR1 MNHEY, CDR2 SMNVEV (reference sequence). This CDR3 has 16 residues. The V end lost 4 bases, the J end lost 7 bases, and 20 bases lay between the germline ends. This chain's CDR3 is CASSSMTGILGNEQFF. Written as DNA, the CDR3 is TGTGCCAGCAGTTCGATGACAGGAATCCTCGGGAATGAGCAGTTCTTC.

The chain couples TRBV6-2 or TRBV6-3 to TRBJ1-5; TRBD1 matches at 10 bases. Germline lookup yields CDR1 MNHEY and CDR2 SVGEGT. V lost 0 bases to trimming and J lost 15 bases; unmatched junction nucleotides: 14. This CDR3 is 16 amino acids long. The CDR3 DNA sequence: TGTGCCAGCAGTTACTCTCCCCAAGACAGGGGGCGGACGGTGCATTTT. Protein: CASSYSPQDRGRTVHF.

V gene TRBV30 combines with J gene TRBJ1-2; TRBD1 matches 8 bases. The germline V gene has CDR1 GTSNPN and CDR2 SVGIG (reference sequence). The V and J ends lost 5 bases and 8 bases, in that order; junction bases with no gene match: 10. The length of the CDR3 is 13 residues. The CDR3: CAWLQDRAIGYTF. The CDR3 DNA reads as TGTGCCTGGCTTCAGGACAGGGCGATCGGCTACACCTTC.

In its sample, this clone was seen once. This chain uses TRBV7-9 with TRBJ1-2; perhaps TRBD1 as D (6 bases). CDR1 is SEHNR, CDR2 FQNEAQ, per germline (reference sequence). The CDR3 loop spans 16 amino acids. V was pared by 4 bases and J by 0 bases, with 15 bases between. The CDR3 DNA reads TGTGCCAGCAGCTCCGGGACATGGCGACCTAACTATGGCTACACCTTC. It translates to CASSSGTWRPNYGYTF.

This rearrangement joins TRBV19 to TRBJ1-5, with 8 bases identical to TRBD1. This CDR3 contains 16 residues. V dropped 10 bases and J dropped 5; count of bases not matched to a gene: 16. From germline, CDR1 is LNHDA and CDR2 SQIVND (reference sequence). The CDR3 protein is CATEGGRQGAYQPQHF. In DNA, the CDR3 is TGTGCCACCGAAGGTGGGCGGCAGGGGGCATATCAGCCCCAGCATTTT.

The rearrangement joins TRBV5-1 to TRBJ1-1; weak D call: TRBD1 (6 bases). This CDR3 spans 15 amino acids. Trimming removed 0 bases from V and 4 bases from J, with 13 bases in between. Germline CDR1 reads SGHRS; CDR2 reads YFSETQ. CDR3 bases: TGCGCCAGCAGCTTGGTCGTGGGCAGGGGCACTGAAGCTTTCTTT. Its translation: CASSLVVGRGTEAFF.

J is TRBJ1-5 and V is TRBV18; D is possibly TRBD1 (6 bases). The CDR3 length is 14 residues. Trimming took 3 bases from V and 4 from J, leaving 10 bases between them. Looked up from germline, CDR1 is KGHSH and CDR2 is LQKENI. DNA for the CDR3: TGTGCCAGCTCACCGGCACAGGGAAATCAGCCCCAGCATTTT. Amino acids: CASSPAQGNQPQHF.

The rearrangement uses TRBV3-1 (or the pseudogene TRBV3-2) and TRBJ1-5, with 7 bases that match TRBD1. V dropped 4 bases and J dropped 7; count of bases not matched to a gene: 7. The CDR3 covers 14 residues. Germline V CDR1 and CDR2: LGHDT, YNNKEL (reference sequence). The CDR3 sequence: CASSPQTGRQPQHF. The CDR3 DNA reads as TGTGCCAGCAGCCCCCAGACAGGGAGGCAGCCCCAGCATTTT.